Presented here are 32 T cell receptor beta chains from one specimen sequenced in a study of T cell responses to AZD1222 COVID-19 vaccine. Measured with immunoSEQ multiplex PCR; TCRdb has only the in-frame clones, and not every one. The table has 100,000 to 150,000 clones, approximately 94% seen once. The source material was peripheral blood, sampled 28 days after the second AZD1222 dose. The receptors come from an adult who received the AZD1222 COVID-19 vaccine.

The rearrangement links TRBV11-2 to TRBJ2-3, with 9 bases fitting TRBD1. V lost 8 bases, J lost 0 bases, and 9 bases stayed unmatched. Germline loops: CDR1 SGHAT, CDR2 FQNNGV. This CDR3 comprises 16 residues. The CDR3 region is CASEPRGQGSTDTQYF. The CDR3 bases are TGTGCCAGCGAGCCGCGGGGACAGGGAAGCACAGATACGCAGTATTTT.

This clone was observed a few times. This chain links TRBV5-1 with TRBJ1-6; D is unclear. Germline V gives CDR1 SGHRS, CDR2 YFSETQ. The ends were cut back, 5 bases at V and 6 bases at J, with 9 bases in the middle. The length of the CDR3 is 13 residues. Here the CDR3 DNA reads TGCGCCAGCAGGTCGGACGGTAATTCACCCCTCCACTTT. It codes for CASRSDGNSPLHF.

This clone was seen once. V is TRBV7-2 and J is TRBJ2-3; TRBD2 agrees at 13 bases. Germline trimming cut 5 bases from V and 4 bases from J; bases unmatched to any gene: 6. CDR3 length: 16 amino acids. The germline V gene encodes CDR1 SGHTA and CDR2 FQGNSA. Here the CDR3 reads CASSLLAGGPPDTQYF. CDR3 DNA: TGTGCCAGCAGCCTACTAGCGGGAGGGCCCCCAGATACGCAGTATTTT.

The chain uses TRBV12-5 and TRBJ2-1; D is unresolved. Per germline, CDR1 LGHNT and CDR2 FRNRAP. This CDR3 spans 14 amino acids. Trimming shortened V by 0 bases and J by 3 bases, and 6 bases separated the two germline ends. CDR3 sequence: CASGLVPGYNEQFF. The CDR3 nucleotides are TGTGCTAGTGGTTTGGTACCAGGCTACAATGAGCAGTTCTTC.

This chain links TRBV6-2 or TRBV6-3 with TRBJ2-7; D remains ambiguous. V gave up 2 bases and J gave up 9 bases, with 17 bases separating them. Germline V gives CDR1 MNHEY, CDR2 SVGEGT. This CDR3 has 14 residues. The CDR3 is CASSYPAVATVQYF. DNA of the CDR3: TGTGCCAGCAGTTACCCGGCGGTGGCTACGGTGCAGTACTTC.

V and J are TRBV7-9 and TRBJ1-4; possibly TRBD1 for D (5 bases). The CDR3 has 16 amino acids. Looked up from germline, CDR1 is SEHNR and CDR2 is FQNEAQ (reference sequence). V was pared by 3 bases and J by 12 bases, with 23 bases between. CDR3 amino acids: CASSLPGRSGRGELFF. The CDR3 nucleotides are TGTGCCAGCAGCTTGCCCGGAAGGTCCGGGCGAGGGGAACTGTTTTTT.

The V call is TRBV6-2 or TRBV6-3, the J call TRBJ2-1; the match to TRBD2 covers 7 bases. The CDR3 covers 13 residues. Losses at the gene ends were 5 bases for V and 6 bases for J; bases not matched to a gene: 4. From germline, CDR1 is MNHEY and CDR2 SVGEGT. Here the CDR3 reads CASSSGTTNEQFF. For the CDR3, the DNA is TGTGCCAGCAGTAGCGGGACCACCAATGAGCAGTTCTTC.

CDR3 amino acids: CASSPPKVYGDEQYF. The CDR3 nucleotides are TGTGCCAGCAGCCCACCGAAGGTTTACGGGGACGAGCAGTACTTC. The rearrangement uses TRBV7-9 and TRBJ2-7; possibly TRBD2 for D (5 bases). The germline V and J ends were trimmed by 5 bases and 5 bases, with 19 bases remaining between them. CDR1 is SEHNR, CDR2 FQNEAQ, per germline (reference sequence). The CDR3 extends over 15 amino acids.

V and J are TRBV21-1 and TRBJ2-1; the DNA was not used to check the table's D call, TRBD2. TRBV21-1 constitutes a pseudogene. CDR3 length equals 15 residues. CDR3 sequence: CASSPVGTSRNEQFF. CDR3 sequence (DNA): TGTGCCAGCAGCCCCGTCGGGACTAGCCGCAATGAGCAGTTCTTC.

The chain uses TRBV21-1 and TRBJ1-5. TRBV21-1 is reported as a pseudogene. CDR3 length equals 16 residues. The CDR3 region is CASSNGSGAGNQPQHF. In DNA form, the CDR3 reads TGTGCCAGCAGCAACGGAAGCGGGGCGGGCAATCAGCCCCAGCATTTT.

The chain joins TRBV5-1 to TRBJ1-2; D remains unclear. The ends were cut back, 0 bases at V and 7 bases at J, with 13 bases in the middle. Germline V gives CDR1 SGHRS, CDR2 YFSETQ. The CDR3 covers 14 residues. The CDR3 DNA sequence: TGCGCCAGCAGCTTGGCCGTGACATCCGGTGGCTACACCTTC. Residues: CASSLAVTSGGYTF. Variable domain in full (rest from reference TRBV5-1 and TRBJ1-2): KAGVTQTPRYLIKTRGQQVTLSCSPISGHRSVSWYQQTPGQGLQFLFEYFSETQRNKGNFPGRFSGRQFSNSRSEMNVSTLELGDSALYLCASSLAVTSGGYTFGSGTRLTVV.

V gene TRBV2 combines with J gene TRBJ1-1; 8 bases are a match to TRBD1. The ends lost 4 bases at V and 1 base at J; junction bases unmatched: 2. This CDR3 spans 14 amino acids. Looked up from germline, CDR1 is SNHLY and CDR2 is FYNNEI. CDR3 DNA sequence: TGTGCCAGCAGTGTAGGGACAGGGAACACTGAAGCTTTCTTT. Protein: CASSVGTGNTEAFF.

This chain connects TRBV3-1 (or the pseudogene TRBV3-2) to TRBJ2-5; D may be TRBD1 (7 bases). Between the trimmed V and J ends, which lost 3 bases and 2 bases, there was a span of 16 bases. Per the germline V gene, CDR1 is LGHDT and CDR2 is YNNKEL (reference sequence). The CDR3 length is 16 residues. As DNA, the CDR3 is TGTGCCAGCAGCCACTCAGGGGGGACCACACAAGAGACCCAGTACTTC. Protein product: CASSHSGGTTQETQYF.

The chain has TRBV6-5 and TRBJ1-3; D is possibly TRBD1 (6 bases). The V and J ends lost 0 bases and 4 bases respectively, with 10 bases between them. This CDR3 has 15 amino acids. Germline V CDR1 and CDR2: MNHEY, SVGAGI. The CDR3 loop is CASSYSGGGGNTIYF. The CDR3 DNA sequence: TGTGCCAGCAGTTACTCCGGAGGGGGAGGAAACACCATATATTTT.

The chain is built from TRBV18 and TRBJ1-2; D is unresolved. The germline gives CDR1 KGHSH, CDR2 LQKENI. Trimming cost V 3 bases and J 2 bases, with 19 bases left between them. This CDR3 spans 17 amino acids. CDR3 region: CASSPTGFRGTNYGYTF. CDR3 bases: TGTGCCAGCTCACCGACCGGGTTTAGAGGTACAAACTATGGCTACACCTTC.

The chain has TRBV29-1 and TRBJ2-3; D might be TRBD2 (5 bases). V lost 7 bases, J lost 6 bases, and 14 bases lay in between. This CDR3 comprises 12 residues. Per the germline V gene, CDR1 is SQVTM and CDR2 is ANQGSEA. CDR3 DNA sequence: TGCAGCGCCCCGGAGGCGGCTGATACGCAGTATTTT. It encodes CSAPEAADTQYF.

V and J are TRBV5-6 and TRBJ1-4; the D is unclear. Trimming cost V 1 base and J 8 bases, with 12 bases left between them. The CDR3 has 14 residues. Germline values: CDR1 SGHDT, CDR2 YYEEEE. The CDR3 sequence is CASSLTPTREKLFF. CDR3 DNA: TGTGCCAGCAGCTTGACCCCAACAAGGGAAAAACTGTTTTTT.

V is TRBV6-2 or TRBV6-3 and J is TRBJ2-1; D is undetermined. This CDR3 has 11 amino acids. From germline, CDR1 is MNHEY and CDR2 SVGEGT. V was cut by 6 bases and J by 7 bases, with 7 bases left in between. In nucleotides, the CDR3 is TGTGCCAGCAGCAAAGGGAATGAGCAGTTCTTC. Amino acids: CASSKGNEQFF.

The chain employs TRBV28 and TRBJ2-1; 8 nucleotides match TRBD1. The CDR3 spans 13 residues. Germline CDR1 and CDR2: MDHEN and SYDVKM. Trimming at V came to 6 bases and at J to 5 bases, leaving 3 bases not matched to a gene. The CDR3 is CASSPGQDNEQFF. CDR3 in DNA: TGTGCCAGCAGCCCGGGACAGGACAATGAGCAGTTCTTC.

CDR3 DNA: TGTGCCAGCGTTACTAGCGGGGTCTTCAATGAGCAGTTCTTC. Protein product: CASVTSGVFNEQFF. The chain links TRBV7-9 to TRBJ2-1, with 10 bases that match TRBD2. Germline V gene sequence: CDR1 SEHNR, CDR2 FQNEAQ (reference sequence). The CDR3 has 14 residues. Trimming at V came to 8 bases and at J to 6 bases, leaving 7 bases not matched to a gene.

This chain joins TRBV27 and TRBJ1-6; D gene unclear. This CDR3 is built from 15 residues. Deletions cut 7 bases from V and 0 bases from J, with 10 bases between. Germline V gene lookup returns CDR1 MNHEY and CDR2 SMNVEV (reference sequence). CDR3 sequence: CASMRLSSYNSPLHF. CDR3 nucleotide sequence: TGTGCCAGCATGCGGCTAAGCTCCTATAATTCACCCCTCCACTTT.

J is TRBJ1-1 and V is TRBV7-9; possible D gene TRBD1, 6 bases. The germline V gene encodes CDR1 SEHNR and CDR2 FQNEAQ (reference sequence). This CDR3 has 14 residues. Between the trimmed V and J ends, which lost 5 bases and 4 bases, there was a span of 14 bases. The CDR3 DNA follows: TGTGCCAGCAGCCGGGGGGGCGCAGTCACTGAAGCTTTCTTT. It translates to CASSRGGAVTEAFF.

This clone was counted a single time. J is TRBJ2-3 and V is TRBV19; 8 bases match TRBD1. Germline V lookup: CDR1 LNHDA, CDR2 SQIVND (reference sequence). Trimming removed 0 bases from V and 2 bases from J; junction bases left unmatched: 10. The CDR3 sequence is 18 residues long. Here the CDR3 DNA reads TGTGCCAGTAGTATAGAGCGGGACAGGACCACACACACAGATACGCAGTATTTT. Translated: CASSIERDRTTHTDTQYF.

The rearrangement uses TRBV19 and TRBJ1-2; D gene unclear. CDR3 length: 13 residues. Trimming pared 5 bases from V and 3 bases from J, leaving 10 bases between. Per germline, CDR1 LNHDA and CDR2 SQIVND (reference sequence). CDR3 bases: TGTGCCAGTAGTGCGGGTAGGGACTATGGCTACACCTTC. Amino acids: CASSAGRDYGYTF.

The rearrangement joins TRBV4-1 to TRBJ1-1; D is ambiguous. The CDR3 length is 13 residues. The germline V and J ends were trimmed by 0 bases and 12 bases, with 14 bases remaining between them. CDR1 MGHRA and CDR2 YSYEKL come from the germline V gene. In DNA form, the CDR3 reads TGCGCCAGCAGCCAAGATACCCCGGGTGGAACTTTCTTT. Residues: CASSQDTPGGTFF.

The rearrangement uses TRBV5-1 and TRBJ1-4; perhaps TRBD1 as D (6 bases). V was cut by 0 bases and J by 8 bases, with 17 bases left in between. The germline V gene has CDR1 SGHRS and CDR2 YFSETQ. The CDR3 contains 16 residues. CDR3 coding DNA: TGCGCCAGCAGCTTGGGGGGCCGGGGGGCCCGGGAAAAACTGTTTTTT. Protein: CASSLGGRGAREKLFF.

For this clone: This CDR3 is also generated by other DNA sequences in the sample. The chain links TRBV6-1 to TRBJ1-1, with D hard to call. The CDR3 totals 15 residues. Trimming took off 1 base at V and 0 bases at J, with 9 bases between the two ends. Germline-derived CDR1 and CDR2 are MNHNS and SASEGT. This chain's CDR3 is CASSEVGGLNTEAFF. The CDR3 region has the DNA TGTGCCAGCAGTGAAGTTGGAGGGCTGAACACTGAAGCTTTCTTT.

This chain links TRBV19 with TRBJ2-5; D unresolved. CDR3 length: 12 amino acids. CDR1 is LNHDA and CDR2 is SQIVND in the germline V gene (reference sequence). V shed 5 bases and J shed 4 bases, with 8 bases lying between them. CDR3 sequence reads: CASSRNPETQYF. The CDR3 coding sequence is TGTGCCAGTAGTCGGAACCCAGAGACCCAGTACTTC.

V and J are TRBV4-3 and TRBJ2-5; tentative D call: TRBD1 (5 bases). Between the trimmed V and J ends, which lost 3 bases and 4 bases, there was a span of 9 bases. This CDR3 is built from 13 residues. CDR1 and CDR2 from the germline V gene are LGHNA and YSLEER. The CDR3 DNA reads TGCGCCAGCAGCCAGGACACTGGAGAGACCCAGTACTTC. Translation: CASSQDTGETQYF.

The rearrangement links TRBV29-1 to TRBJ2-3; D is unclear. This CDR3 is 14 amino acids long. The germline V and J ends were trimmed by 1 base and 0 bases, with 8 bases remaining between them. CDR1 is SQVTM and CDR2 is ANQGSEA in the germline V gene. CDR3: CSVEGVASTDTQYF. DNA for the CDR3: TGCAGCGTTGAAGGGGTAGCCAGCACAGATACGCAGTATTTT.

The V and J genes are TRBV6-5 and TRBJ1-2; D may be TRBD1 (5 bases). Per germline, CDR1 MNHEY and CDR2 SVGAGI. There are 13 residues in the CDR3. The ends were cut back, 6 bases at V and 8 bases at J, with 16 bases in the middle. The CDR3 region is CASSPQGMRGYTF. The CDR3 nucleotides are TGTGCCAGCAGCCCCCAGGGAATGCGAGGCTACACCTTC.

The chain links TRBV5-1 to TRBJ2-5, with D possibly matching TRBD1 (6 bases). Trimming shortened V by 4 bases and J by 5 bases, and 15 bases separated the two germline ends. Germline CDR1 reads SGHRS; CDR2 reads YFSETQ. This CDR3 contains 14 residues. The CDR3 coding sequence is TGCGCCAGCAGCCATAAGACAGGAGAGGAGACCCAGTACTTC. Its protein is CASSHKTGEETQYF. Full variable domain (rest looked up from reference TRBV5-1 and TRBJ2-5): KAGVTQTPRYLIKTRGQQVTLSCSPISGHRSVSWYQQTPGQGLQFLFEYFSETQRNKGNFPGRFSGRQFSNSRSEMNVSTLELGDSALYLCASSHKTGEETQYFGPGTRLLVL.